This T cell receptor beta chain derives from a study of control samples from healthy donors and cancer patients. Libraries were prepared by immunoSEQ multiplex PCR; TCRdb keeps only in-frame clonotypes and omits some of them. The table includes 120,000 or so clones, roughly 87% detected once. The length of the CDR3 is 15 residues. V was pared by 5 bases and J by 6 bases, with 10 bases of the junction left unmatched. CDR1 and CDR2 (germline): SGHTA, FQGNSA. Material: blood. The origin of this receptor is a man between 18 and 29 years old in good health. This chain links TRBV7-2 with TRBJ2-1, with TRBD1 identical over 7 bases. The CDR3 region is CASSMGQTLSNEQFF. The CDR3 DNA is TGTGCCAGCAGCATGGGACAGACCTTGAGCAATGAGCAGTTCTTC.